This TCR beta chain was observed in a study of PD-1 blockade in mismatch repair-deficient tumors. Profiled with immunoSEQ multiplex PCR; TCRdb holds only in-frame clones, not every one. Here the sample spans 100,000 to 150,000 clones, around 83% being singletons. The CDR3 is 17 amino acids. CDR1 is SGHVS and CDR2 is FQNEAQ in the germline V gene. Trimming left V 1 base short and J 0 bases short, with 13 bases between. The chain uses TRBV7-8 and TRBJ1-5; D is uncertain. Specimen: peripheral blood, collected 44 weeks after starting pembrolizumab. The clonotype originates from an adult with mismatch repair-deficient cancer. CDR3 protein: CASSLDSWVYSNQPQHF. The CDR3 DNA sequence: TGTGCCAGCAGCTTAGATAGTTGGGTCTATAGCAATCAGCCCCAGCATTTT.